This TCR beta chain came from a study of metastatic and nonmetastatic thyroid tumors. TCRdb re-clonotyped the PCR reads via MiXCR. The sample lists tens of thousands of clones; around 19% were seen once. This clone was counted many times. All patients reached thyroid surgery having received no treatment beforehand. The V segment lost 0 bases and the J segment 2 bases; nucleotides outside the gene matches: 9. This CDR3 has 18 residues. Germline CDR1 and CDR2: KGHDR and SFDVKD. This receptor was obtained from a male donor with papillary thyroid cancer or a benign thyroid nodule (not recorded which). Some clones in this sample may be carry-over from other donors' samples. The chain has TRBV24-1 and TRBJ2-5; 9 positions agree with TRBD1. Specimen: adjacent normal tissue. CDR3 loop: CATSDLQTRQGGQETQYF. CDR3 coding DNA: TGTGCCACCAGTGATTTGCAAACTAGACAGGGGGGACAAGAGACCCAGTACTTC.